This T cell receptor (beta chain) was retrieved from a study of blood T cells in healthy people across ages. With a J-beta primer mix and a sample-barcoded 5' primer, a second PCR ran about 7 to 12 cycles. TCRdb recomputed calls from the 5' RACE reads with MiXCR, one row per CDR3 protein. The sample holds roughly 1,000,000 distinct CDR3 sequences, around 27% seen once. The CDR3 is 13 residues long. V was pared by 4 bases and J by 8 bases, with 15 bases between. The germline V gene encodes CDR1 DFQATT and CDR2 SNEGSKA (reference sequence). These data were also reused for a study on T cells of mothers and their children.

This chain joins TRBV20-1 and TRBJ2-1; no firm D call. Sequenced material: blood. This clonotype was sampled from a girl aged 2-10 years in good health. CDR3 in DNA: TGCAGTGCTACGTCCCAAATAATAGATGAGCAGTTCTTC. It is translated as CSATSQIIDEQFF.